This T cell receptor beta chain was sequenced for a study of OX40 agonist ivuxolimab in advanced cancers. The CDR3 runs to 15 residues. Germline values: CDR1 MDHEN, CDR2 SYDVKM. The J segment lost 7 bases and the V segment lost 6 bases, leaving 10 bases of the junction unmatched. Samples were taken at baseline and on day 1 of cycles 4 and 7. Study outcomes and limitations: The study found among the lowest clonal expansion in partial responders at 0.1-3.0 mg/kg.

Clones were read by immunoSEQ multiplex PCR, and TCRdb kept only the in-frame ones, dropping some. Of around 95,000 clones listed, around 89% are singletons. Notes on this clone: Antigen specificity is unknown.

The sequence was collected from an adult with an advanced solid tumor such as melanoma, head and neck, liver or kidney cancer. The specimen was CD4+ or CD8+ T cells sorted from blood, collected in a trial of the OX40 agonist ivuxolimab. The chain recombines TRBV28 with TRBJ2-7, with TRBD1 identical over 12 bases. CDR3 in amino acids: CASSPWGQGAREQYF. In DNA form, the CDR3 reads TGTGCCAGCAGCCCATGGGGACAGGGGGCGCGGGAGCAGTACTTC.